This TCR beta chain was retrieved from a study of STAT5B mutations in CD4+ large granular lymphocyte leukemia. As for the study in general: The CDR3 'QG' motif was associated with a particular HLA allele among healthy donors. The study's findings and limits: Data were not HLA-matched across samples. Top patient clones used TRBV06 genes more often: 8/27 versus 2/35 in controls.

Points on this clone: Its antigen is currently unknown.

Assay used: immunoSEQ multiplex PCR; TCRdb lists only in-frame clones, some missing. The repertoire has tens of thousands of clones, about 70% of them found once; the top ten carry 2%. Germline V gene lookup returns CDR1 SGHNT and CDR2 YYREEE (reference sequence). V gave up 1 base and J gave up 4 bases; unmatched junction bases: 7. The CDR3 runs to 17 residues. The sequencing sample was made of CD4+ T cells from blood buffy coats. The sequence derives from a human donor in good health. The gene calls are TRBV5-4 and TRBJ2-3; 12 nucleotides align to TRBD2. CDR3: CASSLYSSSGGADTQYF. DNA for the CDR3: TGTGCCAGCAGCTTGTATTCGTCTAGCGGGGGGGCAGATACGCAGTATTTT. Based on the CDR3 plus reference TRBV5-4 and TRBJ2-3, the full variable domain is ETGVTQSPTHLIKTRGQQVTLRCSSQSGHNTVSWYQQALGQGPQFIFQYYREEENGRGNFPPRFSGLQFPNYSSELNVNALELDDSALYLCASSLYSSSGGADTQYFGPGTRLTVL.